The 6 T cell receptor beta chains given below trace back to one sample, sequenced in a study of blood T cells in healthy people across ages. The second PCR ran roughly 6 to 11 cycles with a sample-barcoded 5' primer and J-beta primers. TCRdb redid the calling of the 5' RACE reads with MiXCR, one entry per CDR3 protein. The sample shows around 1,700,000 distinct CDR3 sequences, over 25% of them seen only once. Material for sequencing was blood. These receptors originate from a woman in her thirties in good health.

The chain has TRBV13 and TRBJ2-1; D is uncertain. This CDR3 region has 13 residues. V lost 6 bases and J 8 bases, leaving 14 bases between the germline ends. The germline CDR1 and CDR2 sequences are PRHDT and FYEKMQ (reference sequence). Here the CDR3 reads CASRPYSGYEQFF. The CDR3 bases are TGTGCCAGCAGGCCCTACTCCGGCTATGAGCAGTTCTTC.

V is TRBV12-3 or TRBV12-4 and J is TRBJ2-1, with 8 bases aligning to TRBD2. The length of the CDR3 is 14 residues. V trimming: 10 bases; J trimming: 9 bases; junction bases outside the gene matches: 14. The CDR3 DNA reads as TGTGCCACGCGGCGAGCGGGAGCTTGGGTTGAGCAGTTCTTC. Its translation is CATRRAGAWVEQFF.

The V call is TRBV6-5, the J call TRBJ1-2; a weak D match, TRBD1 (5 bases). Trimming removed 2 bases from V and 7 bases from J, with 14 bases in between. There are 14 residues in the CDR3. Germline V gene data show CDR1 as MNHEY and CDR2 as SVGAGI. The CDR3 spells CASSYRDVGAGYTF. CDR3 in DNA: TGTGCCAGCAGTTACCGGGACGTAGGGGCTGGCTACACCTTC.

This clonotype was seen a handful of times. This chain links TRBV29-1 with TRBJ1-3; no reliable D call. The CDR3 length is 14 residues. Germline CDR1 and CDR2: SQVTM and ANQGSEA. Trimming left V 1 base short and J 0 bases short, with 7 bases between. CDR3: CSVEAESSGNTIYF. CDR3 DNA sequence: TGCAGCGTTGAAGCAGAGAGCTCTGGAAACACCATATATTTT.

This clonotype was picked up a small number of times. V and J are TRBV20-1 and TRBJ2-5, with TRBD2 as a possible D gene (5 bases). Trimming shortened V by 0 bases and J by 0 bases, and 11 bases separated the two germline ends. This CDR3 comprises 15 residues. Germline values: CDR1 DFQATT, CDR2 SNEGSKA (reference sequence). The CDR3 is CSARDNRGYQETQYF. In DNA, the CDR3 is TGCAGTGCTAGAGATAACCGGGGATACCAAGAGACCCAGTACTTC.

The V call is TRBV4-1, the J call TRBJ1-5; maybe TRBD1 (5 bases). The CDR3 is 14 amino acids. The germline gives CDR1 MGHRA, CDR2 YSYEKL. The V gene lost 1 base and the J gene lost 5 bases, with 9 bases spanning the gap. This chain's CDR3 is CASSQASGDQPQHF. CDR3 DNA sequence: TGCGCCAGCAGCCAAGCGTCGGGGGATCAGCCCCAGCATTTT.